These 5 T cell receptor beta chains share one sample of origin, sequenced in a study of control samples from healthy donors and cancer patients. Sequencing used immunoSEQ multiplex PCR; TCRdb keeps in-frame clones, though not all of them. The data contain around 120,000 clones, about nine tenths of them seen just once; the ten biggest clones take up approximately 3.5%. Sequenced input: blood. The receptor set was obtained from a man aged 35-49 years in good health.

This chain connects TRBV23-1 to TRBJ2-7; D ambiguous. TRBV23-1 is marked as an open reading frame, function uncertain. V shed 0 bases and J shed 1 base, with 7 bases lying between them. This CDR3 region has 14 residues. The CDR3 spells CASSQSGCSYEQYF. CDR3 DNA sequence: TGCGCCAGCAGTCAATCTGGCTGTTCCTACGAGCAGTACTTC.

The chain recombines TRBV5-1 with TRBJ2-1, with 8 nucleotides matching TRBD2. V lost 6 bases, J lost 9 bases, and 14 bases stayed unmatched. Germline CDR1 is SGHRS and CDR2 is YFSETQ. The CDR3 has 15 residues. Here the CDR3 DNA reads TGCGCCAGCACTGTGGGGGCTAGCGGGTCCCGTGAGCAGTTCTTC. It codes for CASTVGASGSREQFF. Variable domain in full (rest from reference TRBV5-1 and TRBJ2-1): KAGVTQTPRYLIKTRGQQVTLSCSPISGHRSVSWYQQTPGQGLQFLFEYFSETQRNKGNFPGRFSGRQFSNSRSEMNVSTLELGDSALYLCASTVGASGSREQFFGPGTRLTVL.

The V and J genes are TRBV29-1 and TRBJ1-1; D unresolved. V lost 0 bases and J lost 9, with 17 bases in between. Germline V gene data show CDR1 as SQVTM and CDR2 as ANQGSEA. The CDR3 has 14 residues. CDR3 loop: CSVEDPGELVKAFF. The CDR3 DNA follows: TGCAGCGTTGAAGATCCTGGGGAACTTGTGAAAGCTTTCTTT.

The CDR3 protein is CASGGGRNSPLHF. In DNA, the CDR3 is TGTGCCAGTGGGGGGGGCCGGAATTCACCCCTCCACTTT. This chain connects TRBV12-3 or TRBV12-4 to TRBJ1-6, with D tentatively TRBD1 (6 bases). The CDR3 loop spans 13 amino acids. Trimming took off 9 bases at V and 7 bases at J, with 13 bases between the two ends.

This chain joins TRBV7-2 and TRBJ1-1; D remains ambiguous. With 0 bases removed from V and 8 bases from J, the gap between germline ends came to 16 bases. The length of the CDR3 is 15 residues. The germline V gene encodes CDR1 SGHTA and CDR2 FQGNSA. The CDR3 sequence is CASSLAQTSSLEAFF. Here the CDR3 DNA reads TGTGCCAGCAGCTTAGCGCAAACCTCTAGTCTGGAAGCTTTCTTT. Drawing the rest from reference TRBV7-2 and TRBJ1-1, the complete variable domain is GAGVSQSPSNKVTEKGKDVELRCDPISGHTALYWYRQSLGQGLEFLIYFQGNSAPDKSGLPSDRFSAERTGGSVSTLTIQRTQQEDSAVYLCASSLAQTSSLEAFFGQGTRLTVV.